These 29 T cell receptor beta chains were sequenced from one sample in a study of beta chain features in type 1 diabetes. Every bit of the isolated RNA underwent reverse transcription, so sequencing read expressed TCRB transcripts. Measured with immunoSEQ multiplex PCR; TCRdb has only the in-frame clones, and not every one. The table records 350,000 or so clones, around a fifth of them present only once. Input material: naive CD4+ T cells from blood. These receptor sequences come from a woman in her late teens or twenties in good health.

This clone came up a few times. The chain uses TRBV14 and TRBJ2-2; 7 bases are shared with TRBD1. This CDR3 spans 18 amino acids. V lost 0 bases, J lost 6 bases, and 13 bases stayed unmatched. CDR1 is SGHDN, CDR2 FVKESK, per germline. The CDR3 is CASSQEGRGGKFAGELFF. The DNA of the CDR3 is TGTGCCAGCAGCCAAGAAGGTCGAGGGGGCAAATTCGCCGGGGAGCTGTTTTTT.

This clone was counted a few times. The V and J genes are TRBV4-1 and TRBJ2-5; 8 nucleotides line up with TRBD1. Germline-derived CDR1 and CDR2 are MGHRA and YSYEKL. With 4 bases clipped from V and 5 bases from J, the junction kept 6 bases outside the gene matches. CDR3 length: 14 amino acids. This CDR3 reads CASSLTGGVETQYF. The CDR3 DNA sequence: TGCGCCAGCAGCCTTACAGGGGGAGTTGAGACCCAGTACTTC.

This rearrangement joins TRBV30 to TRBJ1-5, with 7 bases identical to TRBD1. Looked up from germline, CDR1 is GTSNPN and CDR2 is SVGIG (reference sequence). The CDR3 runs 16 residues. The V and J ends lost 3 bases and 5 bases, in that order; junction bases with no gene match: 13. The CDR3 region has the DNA TGTGCCTGGAGCGAATCCGCCCGGGACAGTTATCAGCCCCAGCATTTT. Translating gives CAWSESARDSYQPQHF.

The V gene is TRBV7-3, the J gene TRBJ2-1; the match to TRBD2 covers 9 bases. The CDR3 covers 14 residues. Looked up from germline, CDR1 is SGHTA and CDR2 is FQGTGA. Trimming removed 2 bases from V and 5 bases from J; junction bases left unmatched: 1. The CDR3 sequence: CASSLAGGNNEQFF. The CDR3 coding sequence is TGTGCCAGCAGCTTAGCGGGGGGGAACAATGAGCAGTTCTTC.

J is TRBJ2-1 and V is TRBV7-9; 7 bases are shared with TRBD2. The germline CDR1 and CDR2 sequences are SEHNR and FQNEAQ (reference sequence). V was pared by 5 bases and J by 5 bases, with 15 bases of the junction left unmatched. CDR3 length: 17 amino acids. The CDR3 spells CASSEGGLADLNNEQFF. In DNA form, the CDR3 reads TGTGCCAGCAGCGAGGGAGGGCTAGCGGACCTTAACAATGAGCAGTTCTTC.

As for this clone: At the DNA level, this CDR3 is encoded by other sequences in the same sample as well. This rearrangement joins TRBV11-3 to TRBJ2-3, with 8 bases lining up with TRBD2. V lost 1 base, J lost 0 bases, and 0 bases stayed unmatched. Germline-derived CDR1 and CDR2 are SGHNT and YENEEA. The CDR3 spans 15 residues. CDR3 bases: TGTGCCAGCAGCTTAGGACTAGCGAGCACAGATACGCAGTATTTT. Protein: CASSLGLASTDTQYF.

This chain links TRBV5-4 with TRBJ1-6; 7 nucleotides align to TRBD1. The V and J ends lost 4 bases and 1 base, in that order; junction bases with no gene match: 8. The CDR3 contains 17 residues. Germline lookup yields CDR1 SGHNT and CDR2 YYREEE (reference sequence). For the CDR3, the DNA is TGTGCCAGCAGCCGGACAGGTGGTCAGTCCTATAATTCACCCCTCCACTTT. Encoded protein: CASSRTGGQSYNSPLHF.

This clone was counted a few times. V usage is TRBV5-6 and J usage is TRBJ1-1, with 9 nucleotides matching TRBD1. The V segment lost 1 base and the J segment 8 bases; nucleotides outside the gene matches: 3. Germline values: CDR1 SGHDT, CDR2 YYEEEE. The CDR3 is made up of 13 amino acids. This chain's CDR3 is CASSLWGTGEAFF. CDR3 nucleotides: TGTGCCAGCAGCTTGTGGGGGACAGGGGAAGCTTTCTTT.

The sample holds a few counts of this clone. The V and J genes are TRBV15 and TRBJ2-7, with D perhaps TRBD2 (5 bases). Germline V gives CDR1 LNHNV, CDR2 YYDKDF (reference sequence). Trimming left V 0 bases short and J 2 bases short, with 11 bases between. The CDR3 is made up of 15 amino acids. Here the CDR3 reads CATSRDPGLPYEQYF. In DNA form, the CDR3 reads TGTGCCACCAGCAGAGATCCAGGACTCCCCTACGAGCAGTACTTC.

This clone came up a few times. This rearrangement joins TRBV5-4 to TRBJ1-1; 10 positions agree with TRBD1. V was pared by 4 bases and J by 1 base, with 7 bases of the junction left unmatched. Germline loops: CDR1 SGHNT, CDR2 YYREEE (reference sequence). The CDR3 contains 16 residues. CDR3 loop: CASSIGQGVRNTEAFF. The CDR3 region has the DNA TGTGCCAGCAGCATAGGACAGGGGGTTCGGAACACTGAAGCTTTCTTT. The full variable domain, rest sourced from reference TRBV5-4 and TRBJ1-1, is ETGVTQSPTHLIKTRGQQVTLRCSSQSGHNTVSWYQQALGQGPQFIFQYYREEENGRGNFPPRFSGLQFPNYSSELNVNALELDDSALYLCASSIGQGVRNTEAFFGQGTRLTVV.

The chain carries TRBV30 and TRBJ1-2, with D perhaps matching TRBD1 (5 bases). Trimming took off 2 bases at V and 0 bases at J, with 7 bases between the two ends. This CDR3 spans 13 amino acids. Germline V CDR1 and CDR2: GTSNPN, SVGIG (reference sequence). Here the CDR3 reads CAWSKGTNYGYTF. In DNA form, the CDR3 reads TGTGCCTGGAGTAAGGGGACTAACTATGGCTACACCTTC.

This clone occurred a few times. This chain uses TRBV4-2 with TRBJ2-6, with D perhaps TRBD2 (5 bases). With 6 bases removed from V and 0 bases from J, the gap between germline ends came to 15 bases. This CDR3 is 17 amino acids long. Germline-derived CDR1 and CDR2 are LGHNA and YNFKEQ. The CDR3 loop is CASSPTGSVSGANVLTF. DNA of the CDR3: TGTGCCAGCAGTCCCACGGGGAGCGTCTCTGGGGCCAACGTCCTGACTTTC.

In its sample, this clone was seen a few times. CDR3 bases: TGTGCCAGCAGTCGTTACAGCTACGAGCAGTACTTC. It is translated as CASSRYSYEQYF. The chain is built from TRBV6-5 and TRBJ2-7; the D is unclear. The V and J ends lost 5 bases and 3 bases respectively, with 8 bases between them. This CDR3 region has 12 residues. Germline values: CDR1 MNHEY, CDR2 SVGAGI.

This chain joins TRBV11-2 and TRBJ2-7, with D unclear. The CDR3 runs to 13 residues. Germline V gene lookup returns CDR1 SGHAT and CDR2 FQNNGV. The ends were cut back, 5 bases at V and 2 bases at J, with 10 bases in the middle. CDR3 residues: CASSLRQAYEQYF. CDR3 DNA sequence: TGTGCCAGCAGCCTAAGACAAGCCTACGAGCAGTACTTC.

The CDR3 sequence is CASTLPPNTGELFF. The CDR3 DNA reads TGTGCCAGCACCCTCCCCCCGAACACCGGGGAGCTGTTTTTT. This chain links TRBV2 with TRBJ2-2; no clear D. Germline V CDR1 and CDR2: SNHLY, FYNNEI. V lost 7 bases and J 0 bases, leaving 9 bases between the germline ends. The CDR3 loop spans 14 amino acids.

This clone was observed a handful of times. The CDR3 loop is CASSPPGLITDTQYF. CDR3 in DNA: TGTGCCAGCAGCCCTCCAGGGCTAATCACAGATACGCAGTATTTT. J is TRBJ2-3 and V is TRBV7-2; D might be TRBD1 (5 bases). V was clipped by 5 bases and J by 2 bases, with 14 bases between them. From germline, CDR1 is SGHTA and CDR2 FQGNSA. The CDR3 length is 15 residues.

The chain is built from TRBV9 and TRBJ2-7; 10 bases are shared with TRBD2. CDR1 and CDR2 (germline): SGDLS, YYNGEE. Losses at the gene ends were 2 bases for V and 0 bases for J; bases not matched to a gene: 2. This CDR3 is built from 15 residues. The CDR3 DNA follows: TGTGCCAGCAGCGTCTCTAGCGGGAGCTCCTACGAGCAGTACTTC. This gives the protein CASSVSSGSSYEQYF.

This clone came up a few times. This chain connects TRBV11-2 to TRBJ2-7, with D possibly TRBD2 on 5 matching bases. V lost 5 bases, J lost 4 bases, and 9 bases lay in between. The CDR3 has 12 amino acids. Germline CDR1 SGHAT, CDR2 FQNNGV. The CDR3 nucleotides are TGTGCCAGCAGCCAATCGGGGTACGAGCAGTACTTC. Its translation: CASSQSGYEQYF.

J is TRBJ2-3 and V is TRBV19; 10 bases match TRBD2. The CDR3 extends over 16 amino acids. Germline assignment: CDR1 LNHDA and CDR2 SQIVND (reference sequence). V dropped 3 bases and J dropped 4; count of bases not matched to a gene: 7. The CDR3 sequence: CASSISGGASADTQYF. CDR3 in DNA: TGTGCCAGTAGTATCAGCGGGGGGGCGAGCGCAGATACGCAGTATTTT.

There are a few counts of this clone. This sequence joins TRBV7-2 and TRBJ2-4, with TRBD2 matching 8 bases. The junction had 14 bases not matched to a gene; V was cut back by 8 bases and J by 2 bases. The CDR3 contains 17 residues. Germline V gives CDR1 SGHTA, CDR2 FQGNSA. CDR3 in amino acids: CASQPLSGRATKNIQYF. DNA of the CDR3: TGTGCCAGCCAACCTCTATCCGGGAGGGCTACCAAAAACATTCAGTACTTC.

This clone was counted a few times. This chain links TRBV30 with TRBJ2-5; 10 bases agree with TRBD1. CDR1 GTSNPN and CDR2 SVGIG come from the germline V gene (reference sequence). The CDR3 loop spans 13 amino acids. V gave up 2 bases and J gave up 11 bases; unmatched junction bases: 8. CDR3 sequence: CAWSFGQGGEQYF. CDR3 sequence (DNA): TGTGCCTGGAGTTTTGGACAGGGGGGAGAGCAGTACTTC. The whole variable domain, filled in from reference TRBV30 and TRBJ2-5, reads SQTIHQWPATLVQPVGSPLSLECTVEGTSNPNLYWYRQAAGRGLQLLFYSVGIGQISSEVPQNLSASRPQDRQFILSSKKLLLSDSGFYLCAWSFGQGGEQYFGPGTRLLVL.

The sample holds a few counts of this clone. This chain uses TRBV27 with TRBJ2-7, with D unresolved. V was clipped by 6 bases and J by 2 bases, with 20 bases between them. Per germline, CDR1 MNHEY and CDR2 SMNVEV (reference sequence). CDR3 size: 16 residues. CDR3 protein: CASSANFGRSAYEQYF. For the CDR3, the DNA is TGTGCCAGCAGCGCTAATTTTGGCCGAAGCGCCTACGAGCAGTACTTC.

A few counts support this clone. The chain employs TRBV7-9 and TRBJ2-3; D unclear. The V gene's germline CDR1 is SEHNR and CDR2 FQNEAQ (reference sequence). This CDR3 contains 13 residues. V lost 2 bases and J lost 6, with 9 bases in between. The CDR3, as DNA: TGTGCCAGCAGCTTAAATTTCGGGGATACGCAGTATTTT. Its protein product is CASSLNFGDTQYF. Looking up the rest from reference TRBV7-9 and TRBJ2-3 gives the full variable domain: DTGVSQNPRHKITKRGQNVTFRCDPISEHNRLYWYRQTLGQGPEFLTYFQNEAQLEKSRLLSDRFSAERPKGSFSTLEIQRTEQGDSAMYLCASSLNFGDTQYFGPGTRLTVL.

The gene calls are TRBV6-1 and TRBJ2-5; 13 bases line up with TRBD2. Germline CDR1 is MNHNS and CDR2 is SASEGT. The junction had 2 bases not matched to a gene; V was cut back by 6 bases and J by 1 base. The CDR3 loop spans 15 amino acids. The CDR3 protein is CASRRLAGGQETQYF. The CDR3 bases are TGTGCCAGCAGACGACTAGCGGGGGGCCAAGAGACCCAGTACTTC.

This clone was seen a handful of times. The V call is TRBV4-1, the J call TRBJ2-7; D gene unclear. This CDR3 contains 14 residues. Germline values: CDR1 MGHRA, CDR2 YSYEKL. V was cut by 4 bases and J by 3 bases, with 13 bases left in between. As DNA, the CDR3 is TGCGCCAGCAGCCGACCCGACAAGAACTACGAGCAGTACTTC. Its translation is CASSRPDKNYEQYF.

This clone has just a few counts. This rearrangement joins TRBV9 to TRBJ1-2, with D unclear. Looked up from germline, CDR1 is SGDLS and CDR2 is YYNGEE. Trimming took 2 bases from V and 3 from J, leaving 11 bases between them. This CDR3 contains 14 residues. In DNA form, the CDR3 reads TGTGCCAGCAGCGTCCGCGGAGACTACTATGGCTACACCTTC. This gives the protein CASSVRGDYYGYTF.

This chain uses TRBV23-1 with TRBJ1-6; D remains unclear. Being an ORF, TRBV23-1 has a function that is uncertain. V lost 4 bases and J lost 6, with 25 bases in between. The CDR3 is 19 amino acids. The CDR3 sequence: CASSPRGLPRTQRNSPLHF. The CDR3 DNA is TGCGCCAGCAGTCCCCGCGGGTTACCACGCACCCAACGTAATTCACCCCTCCACTTT.

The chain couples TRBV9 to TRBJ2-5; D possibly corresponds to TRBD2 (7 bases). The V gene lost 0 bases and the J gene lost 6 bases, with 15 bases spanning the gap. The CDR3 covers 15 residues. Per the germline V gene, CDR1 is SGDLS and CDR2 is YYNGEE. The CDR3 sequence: CASSVGAGAPQTQYF. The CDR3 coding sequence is TGTGCCAGCAGCGTAGGGGCGGGGGCCCCCCAGACCCAGTACTTC.

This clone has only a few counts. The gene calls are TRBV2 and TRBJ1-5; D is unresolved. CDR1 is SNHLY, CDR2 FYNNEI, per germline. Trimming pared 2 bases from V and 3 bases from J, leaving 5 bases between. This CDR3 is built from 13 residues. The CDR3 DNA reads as TGTGCCAGCAGTGAACACACCAATCAGCCCCAGCATTTT. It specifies CASSEHTNQPQHF.